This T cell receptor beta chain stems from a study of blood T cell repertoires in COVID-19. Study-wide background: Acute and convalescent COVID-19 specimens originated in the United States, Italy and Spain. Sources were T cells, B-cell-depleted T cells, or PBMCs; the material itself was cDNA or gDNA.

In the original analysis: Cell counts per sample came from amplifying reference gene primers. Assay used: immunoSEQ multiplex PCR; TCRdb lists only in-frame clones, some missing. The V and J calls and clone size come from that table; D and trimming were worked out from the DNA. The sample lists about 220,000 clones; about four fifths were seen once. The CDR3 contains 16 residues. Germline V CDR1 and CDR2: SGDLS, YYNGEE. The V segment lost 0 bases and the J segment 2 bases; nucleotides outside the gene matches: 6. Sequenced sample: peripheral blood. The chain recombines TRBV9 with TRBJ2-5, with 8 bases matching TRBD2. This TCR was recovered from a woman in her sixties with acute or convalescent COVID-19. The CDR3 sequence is CASSVAAGGPQETQYF. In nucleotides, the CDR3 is TGTGCCAGCAGCGTAGCGGCGGGGGGCCCGCAAGAGACCCAGTACTTC.